The present TCR beta chain was sequenced within a study of control samples from healthy donors and cancer patients. CDR1 is LNHDA and CDR2 is SQIVND in the germline V gene (reference sequence). The V segment lost 3 bases and the J segment 5 bases; nucleotides outside the gene matches: 5. The CDR3 loop spans 15 amino acids. Here immunoSEQ multiplex PCR was the method, and the copy in TCRdb shows in-frame clones only, minus some. The table shows 130,000 or so clones, with roughly 88% occurring only once. The clonotype comes from a man aged 45-65 years in good health. This chain joins TRBV19 and TRBJ1-5; TRBD1 agrees at 9 bases. Sequencing used blood. The CDR3 here is CASSITGTGYQPQHF. The CDR3 nucleotides are TGTGCCAGTAGTATTACCGGGACAGGGTATCAGCCCCAGCATTTT.